These T cell receptor beta chains were read from a single sample in a study of post-analysis software for immune sequencing data. Each CDR3 protein is one row after TCRdb ran MiXCR on the PCR reads. The sample records 450,000 to 700,000 distinct CDR3 sequences, roughly 46% being singletons. Sequenced material: blood. The receptor source for this set is a girl between 10 and 17 years old with multiple sclerosis. The CDR3 runs from the conserved cysteine through the conserved F or W. Each record gives: V gene, J gene, clone size, D gene, CDR3 protein, CDR3 DNA. D genes are given only for firm matches. Rows may omit the clone size; those that give it use once, few, many or a size class.

v_gene: TRBV4-1; j_gene: TRBJ2-3; abundance: NA; d_gene: TRBD2; CDR3aa: CASSQPLAGTTDTQYF; CDR3nt: TGCGCCAGCAGCCAACCTCTAGCGGGGACCACAGATACGCAGTATTTT
v_gene: TRBV28; j_gene: TRBJ2-7; abundance: NA; d_gene: TRBD1; CDR3aa: CASSGRQGLAYEQYF; CDR3nt: TGTGCCAGCAGTGGCCGACAGGGTCTGGCCTACGAGCAGTACTTC
v_gene: TRBV20-1; j_gene: TRBJ2-1; abundance: few; d_gene: TRBD2; CDR3aa: CSARRETSVHNEQFF; CDR3nt: TGCAGTGCCCGTCGAGAGACTAGCGTCCACAATGAGCAGTTCTTC
v_gene: TRBV5-1; j_gene: TRBJ2-1; abundance: few; d_gene: NA; CDR3aa: CASSITGEQFF; CDR3nt: TGCGCCAGCAGCATAACTGGTGAGCAGTTCTTC
v_gene: TRBV12-3/TRBV12-4; j_gene: TRBJ1-1; abundance: few; d_gene: TRBD1; CDR3aa: CASRGQGSPEAFF; CDR3nt: TGTGCCAGCAGGGGACAGGGTTCCCCTGAAGCTTTCTTT
v_gene: TRBV20-1; j_gene: TRBJ2-7; abundance: few; d_gene: NA; CDR3aa: CSARPRQHGSYEQYF; CDR3nt: TGCAGTGCTAGACCTCGACAACACGGGTCCTACGAGCAGTACTTC
v_gene: TRBV12-3/TRBV12-4; j_gene: TRBJ2-1; abundance: NA; d_gene: TRBD2; CDR3aa: CASRASGSDEQFF; CDR3nt: TGTGCCAGCAGGGCTAGCGGGAGCGATGAGCAGTTCTTC
v_gene: TRBV2; j_gene: TRBJ2-5; abundance: NA; d_gene: NA; CDR3aa: CASSSSTGETQYF; CDR3nt: NA
v_gene: TRBV6-2/TRBV6-3; j_gene: TRBJ2-3; abundance: NA; d_gene: TRBD1; CDR3aa: CASSRRDRGDTQYF; CDR3nt: TGTGCCAGCAGTCGCCGGGACAGGGGCGATACGCAGTATTTT
v_gene: TRBV18; j_gene: TRBJ2-5; abundance: once; d_gene: TRBD1; CDR3aa: CASSRQGDGATQYF; CDR3nt: TGTGCCAGCTCGCGACAGGGGGACGGAGCGACCCAGTACTTC
v_gene: TRBV10-3; j_gene: TRBJ2-7; abundance: NA; d_gene: TRBD2; CDR3aa: CAIREASGSNEQYF; CDR3nt: TGTGCCATCAGGGAGGCTAGCGGGAGCAACGAGCAGTACTTC
v_gene: TRBV7-9; j_gene: TRBJ1-2; abundance: few; d_gene: NA; CDR3aa: CASSKTDSSYGYTF; CDR3nt: TGTGCCAGCAGCAAGACGGACAGCTCCTATGGCTACACCTTC
v_gene: TRBV7-2; j_gene: TRBJ1-2; abundance: NA; d_gene: NA; CDR3aa: CASSDYRAGYTF; CDR3nt: TGTGCCAGCAGCGATTACAGGGCCGGCTACACCTTC
v_gene: TRBV5-1; j_gene: TRBJ2-1; abundance: once; d_gene: NA; CDR3aa: CASSRFEGSGRSYNEQFF; CDR3nt: TGCGCCAGCAGCCGTTTTGAGGGTAGCGGAAGATCCTACAATGAGCAGTTCTTC
v_gene: TRBV20-1; j_gene: TRBJ2-3; abundance: once; d_gene: TRBD2; CDR3aa: CSAISIPGLAGGDSTDTQYF; CDR3nt: TGCAGTGCTATATCAATTCCAGGACTAGCGGGGGGGGATAGCACAGATACGCAGTATTTT
v_gene: TRBV20-1; j_gene: TRBJ2-3; abundance: NA; d_gene: NA; CDR3aa: CSARDSGEDTQYF; CDR3nt: TGCAGTGCTAGAGATTCAGGGGAAGATACGCAGTATTTT
v_gene: TRBV6-6; j_gene: TRBJ1-5; abundance: few; d_gene: TRBD1; CDR3aa: CASRAQGEGQPQHF; CDR3nt: TGTGCCAGCAGGGCTCAGGGGGAAGGTCAGCCCCAGCATTTT
v_gene: TRBV4-1; j_gene: TRBJ2-3; abundance: NA; d_gene: TRBD2; CDR3aa: CASSQGAGVRTDTQYF; CDR3nt: TGCGCCAGCAGCCAAGGAGCGGGAGTTAGAACAGATACGCAGTATTTT
v_gene: TRBV5-1; j_gene: TRBJ2-5; abundance: NA; d_gene: TRBD2; CDR3aa: CASSAGDGQETQYF; CDR3nt: TGCGCCAGCAGCGCGGGGGACGGCCAAGAGACCCAGTACTTC
v_gene: TRBV7-2; j_gene: TRBJ1-1; abundance: few; d_gene: TRBD1; CDR3aa: CASSPSGQPTEAFF; CDR3nt: TGTGCCAGCAGCCCCTCGGGACAGCCCACTGAAGCTTTCTTT
v_gene: TRBV20-1; j_gene: TRBJ2-1; abundance: NA; d_gene: NA; CDR3aa: CSAPGTLGVDEQFF; CDR3nt: TGCAGTGCGCCCGGGACTTTGGGGGTAGATGAGCAGTTCTTC
v_gene: TRBV10-3; j_gene: TRBJ2-7; abundance: NA; d_gene: TRBD2; CDR3aa: CAISEGRGDSYEQYF; CDR3nt: TGTGCCATCAGTGAGGGGAGGGGAGATTCCTACGAGCAGTACTTC
v_gene: TRBV10-3; j_gene: TRBJ1-5; abundance: NA; d_gene: TRBD1; CDR3aa: CAIRGQELNQPQHF; CDR3nt: TGTGCCATCCGAGGACAGGAGCTAAATCAGCCCCAGCATTTT
v_gene: TRBV6-5; j_gene: TRBJ2-7; abundance: few; d_gene: NA; CDR3aa: CASRNRGRNAYEQYF; CDR3nt: TGTGCCAGCAGAAACCGAGGACGGAACGCCTACGAGCAGTACTTC
v_gene: TRBV20-1; j_gene: TRBJ2-5; abundance: NA; d_gene: TRBD1; CDR3aa: CSARALLQGAGETQYF; CDR3nt: TGCAGTGCTAGAGCCCTCCTGCAGGGGGCTGGGGAGACCCAGTACTTC